This T cell receptor (beta chain) was profiled in a study of shared clonotypes between healthy human individuals. Study outcomes and limitations: A generally larger estimated richness was seen in naive subsets than in memory subsets.

The CDR3 has 15 amino acids. From germline, CDR1 is SGHTA and CDR2 FQGNSA. Losses at the gene ends were 5 bases for V and 2 bases for J; bases not matched to a gene: 5. Repertoires were generated with immunoSEQ multiplex PCR, while TCRdb's copy carries only in-frame clones and drops some. This table holds about a million clones, about 75% found once. The sample holds a few counts of this clone. Its target is unknown. The sequencing input was memory CD4+ T cells sorted from blood. Subset denoted: CD45RA-negative fraction. The J gene is TRBJ2-7, the V gene TRBV7-2; 11 bases agree with TRBD1. This sequence was found in a man between 18 and 29 years old in good health. CDR3 sequence: CASSPGQGATYEQYF. As DNA, the CDR3 is TGTGCCAGCAGCCCAGGACAGGGGGCGACCTACGAGCAGTACTTC. The full variable domain, completed using reference TRBV7-2 and TRBJ2-7, is GAGVSQSPSNKVTEKGKDVELRCDPISGHTALYWYRQSLGQGLEFLIYFQGNSAPDKSGLPSDRFSAERTGGSVSTLTIQRTQQEDSAVYLCASSPGQGATYEQYFGPGTRLTVT.